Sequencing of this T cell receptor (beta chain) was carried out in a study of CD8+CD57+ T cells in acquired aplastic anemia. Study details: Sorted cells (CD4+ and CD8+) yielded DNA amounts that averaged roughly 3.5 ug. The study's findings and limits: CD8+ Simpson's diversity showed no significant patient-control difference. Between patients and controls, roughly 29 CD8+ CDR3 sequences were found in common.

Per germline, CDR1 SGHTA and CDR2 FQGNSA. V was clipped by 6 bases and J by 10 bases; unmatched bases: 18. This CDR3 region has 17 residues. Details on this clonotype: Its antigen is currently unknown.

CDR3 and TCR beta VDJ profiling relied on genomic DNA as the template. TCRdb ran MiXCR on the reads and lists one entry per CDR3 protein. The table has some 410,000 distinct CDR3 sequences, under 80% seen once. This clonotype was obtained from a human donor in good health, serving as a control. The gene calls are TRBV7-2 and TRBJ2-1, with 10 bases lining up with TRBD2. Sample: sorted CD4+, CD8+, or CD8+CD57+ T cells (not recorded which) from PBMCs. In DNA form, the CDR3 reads TGTGCCAGCAGAACTAGCGGGGTTGAAGAGACCCAGTACGAGCAGTTCTTC. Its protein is CASRTSGVEETQYEQFF.